This TCR beta chain was found in a study of shared clonotypes between healthy human individuals. As regards this clone: The sample has other DNA sequences that encode this CDR3 too.

The protocol was immunoSEQ multiplex PCR, while the TCRdb copy is restricted to in-frame clones and leaves out a portion. The sample holds approximately 2.4 million clones; under 97% are singletons and the top ten take roughly 0.13%. The CD4+ fraction was divided into a CD45RA+ naive subset and a CD45RA-negative memory subset. The CDR3 is 15 amino acids. The germline CDR1 and CDR2 sequences are MNHEY and SMNVEV (reference sequence). V was clipped by 0 bases and J by 0 bases, with 6 bases between them. This clonotype originated in a man aged 18 to 35 in good health. The chain joins TRBV27 to TRBJ1-3; D unresolved. Specimen: naive CD4+ T cells sorted from blood. Subset indicated: CD45RA+ positively selected. CDR3 in amino acids: CASSLSANSGNTIYF. CDR3 DNA sequence: TGTGCCAGCAGTTTATCCGCAAACTCTGGAAACACCATATATTTT.